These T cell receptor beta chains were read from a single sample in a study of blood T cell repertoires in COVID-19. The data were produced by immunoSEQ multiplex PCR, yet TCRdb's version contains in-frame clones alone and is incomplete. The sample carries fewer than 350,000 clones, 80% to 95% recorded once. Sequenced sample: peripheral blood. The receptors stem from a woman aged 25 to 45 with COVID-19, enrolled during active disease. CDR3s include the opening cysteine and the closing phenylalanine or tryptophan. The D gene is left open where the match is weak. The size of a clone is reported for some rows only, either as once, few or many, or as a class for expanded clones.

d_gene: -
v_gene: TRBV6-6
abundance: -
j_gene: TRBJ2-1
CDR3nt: TGTGCCAGCAGTTACGAGCTGTACAATGAGCAGTTCTTC
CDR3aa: CASSYELYNEQFF

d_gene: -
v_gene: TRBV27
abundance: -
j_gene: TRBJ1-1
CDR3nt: TGTGCCAGCAGTAGAGTGATGAACACTGAAGCTTTCTTT
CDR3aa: CASSRVMNTEAFF

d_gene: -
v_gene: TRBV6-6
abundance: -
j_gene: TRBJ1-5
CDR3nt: TGTGCCAGCAGTTTAGCGGGGCATCAGCCCCAGCATTTT
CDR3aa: CASSLAGHQPQHF

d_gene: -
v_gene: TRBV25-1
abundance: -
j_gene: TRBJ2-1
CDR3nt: TGTGCCAGTATGAACAGATACAATGAGCAGTTCTTC
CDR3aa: CASMNRYNEQFF

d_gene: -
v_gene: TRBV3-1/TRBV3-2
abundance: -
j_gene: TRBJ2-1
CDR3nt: TGTGCCAGCAGCCAAGCCGCGGGAAATGAGCAGTTCTTC
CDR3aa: CASSQAAGNEQFF

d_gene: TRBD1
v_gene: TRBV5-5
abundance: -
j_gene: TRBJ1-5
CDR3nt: TGTGCCAGCAGCTTAGCCGGACAGGGGAGGCAGCCCCAGCATTTT
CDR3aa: CASSLAGQGRQPQHF

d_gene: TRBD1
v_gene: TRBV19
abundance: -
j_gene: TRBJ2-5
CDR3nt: TGTGCCAGTAGCAGCTCCGGGACAGGGGAAGAGACCCAGTACTTC
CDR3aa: CASSSSGTGEETQYF

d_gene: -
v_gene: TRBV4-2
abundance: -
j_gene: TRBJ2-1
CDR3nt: TGTGCCAGCAGCCAAGGGGAGGCAGATTACAATGAGCAGTTCTTC
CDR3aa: CASSQGEADYNEQFF

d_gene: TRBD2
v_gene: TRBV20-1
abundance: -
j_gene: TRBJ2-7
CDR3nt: TGCAGTGCTAGTCCTAGCGGGGCTCCCTCCTACGAGCAGTACTTC
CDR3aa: CSASPSGAPSYEQYF

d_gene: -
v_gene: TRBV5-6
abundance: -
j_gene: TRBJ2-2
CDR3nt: TGTGCCAGCAGCTCCCCGCGGTTGAACACCGGGGAGCTGTTTTTT
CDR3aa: CASSSPRLNTGELFF

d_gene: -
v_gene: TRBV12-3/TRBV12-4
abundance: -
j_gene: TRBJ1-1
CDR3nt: TGTGCCAGCAGGTTACAGAACACTGAAGCTTTCTTT
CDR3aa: CASRLQNTEAFF

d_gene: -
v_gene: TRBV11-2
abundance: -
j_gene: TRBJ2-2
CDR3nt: TGTGCCAGCAGCTCCACCCTCGGCACCGGGGAGCTGTTTTTT
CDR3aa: CASSSTLGTGELFF

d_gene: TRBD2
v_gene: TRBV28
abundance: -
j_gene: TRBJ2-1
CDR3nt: TGTGCCAGCAGTCGCCCTAGCGGGAGACCGGGAACGAATGAGCAGTTCTTC
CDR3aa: CASSRPSGRPGTNEQFF

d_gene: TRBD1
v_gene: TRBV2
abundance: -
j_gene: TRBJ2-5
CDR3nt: TGTGCCAGCAGTAGACGACAGGGCGGAGAGACCCAGTACTTC
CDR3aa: CASSRRQGGETQYF

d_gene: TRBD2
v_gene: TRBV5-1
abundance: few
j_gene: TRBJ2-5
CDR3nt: TGCGCCAGCAGCTCCTCGGGGGTGGGACTAGCGGGAGTCGGAGTGGAGACCCAGTACTTC
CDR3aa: CASSSSGVGLAGVGVETQYF

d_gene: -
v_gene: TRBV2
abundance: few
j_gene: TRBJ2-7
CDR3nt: TGTGCCAGCAAGGGAAGGGGAAGGTCCTACGAGCAGTACTTC
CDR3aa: CASKGRGRSYEQYF

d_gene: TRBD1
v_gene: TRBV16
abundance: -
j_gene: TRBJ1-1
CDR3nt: TGTGCCAGCAGCCAAGTGGGGACAGGGAACACTGAAGCTTTCTTT
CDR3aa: CASSQVGTGNTEAFF

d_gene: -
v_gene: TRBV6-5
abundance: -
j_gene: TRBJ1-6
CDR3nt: TGTGCCAGCAGCCTTGTATCGGCGAGGCATTCACCCCTCCACTTT
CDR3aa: CASSLVSARHSPLHF

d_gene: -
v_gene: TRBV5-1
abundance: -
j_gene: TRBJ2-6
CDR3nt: TGCGCCAGCAGTCCCAGGGAAGGCTCTGGGGCCAACGTCCTGACTTTC
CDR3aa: CASSPREGSGANVLTF

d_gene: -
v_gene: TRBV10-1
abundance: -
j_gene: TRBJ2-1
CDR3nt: TGCGCCAGCAGTGAGTCGACGGGAGCTGGGGGGTATGAGCAGTTCTTC
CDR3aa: CASSESTGAGGYEQFF

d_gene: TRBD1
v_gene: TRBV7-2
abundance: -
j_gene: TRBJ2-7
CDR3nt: TGTGCCAGCAGCTTAGCAGGGACAGGGGGCTACGAGCAGTACTTC
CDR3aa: CASSLAGTGGYEQYF

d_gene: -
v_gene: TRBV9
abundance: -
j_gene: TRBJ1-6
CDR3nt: TGTGCCAGCAGCCTGAACTGGGGGGATTCACCCCTCCACTTT
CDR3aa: CASSLNWGDSPLHF

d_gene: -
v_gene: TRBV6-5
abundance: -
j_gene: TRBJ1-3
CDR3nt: TGTGCCAGCAGTTCCCCGACAGAACCCTCTGGAAACACCATATATTTT
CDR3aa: CASSSPTEPSGNTIYF

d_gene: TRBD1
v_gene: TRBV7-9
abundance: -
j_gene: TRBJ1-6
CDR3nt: TGTGCCAGCAGCCCAGAGGGACAGGGGGTTTTTAATTCACCCCTCCACTTT
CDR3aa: CASSPEGQGVFNSPLHF

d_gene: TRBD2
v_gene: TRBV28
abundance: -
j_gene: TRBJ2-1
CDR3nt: TGTGCCAGCAGACAGGGACTAGCGGGAGCCGGGTCCTACAATGAGCAGTTCTTC
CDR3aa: CASRQGLAGAGSYNEQFF

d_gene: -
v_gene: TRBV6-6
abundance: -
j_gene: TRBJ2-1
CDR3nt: TGTGCCAGCAGTTACTCCCCAAACAATGAGCAGTTCTTC
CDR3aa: CASSYSPNNEQFF

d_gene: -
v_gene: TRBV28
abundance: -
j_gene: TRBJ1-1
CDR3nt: TGTGCCAGCAGCCCGCCAGGGTACCGGAACACTGAAGCTTTCTTT
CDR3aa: CASSPPGYRNTEAFF

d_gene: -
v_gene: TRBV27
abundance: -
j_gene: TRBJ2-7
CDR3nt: TGTGCCAGCAGTTCCCCCCCGGGCGAGCAGTACTTC
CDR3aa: CASSSPPGEQYF

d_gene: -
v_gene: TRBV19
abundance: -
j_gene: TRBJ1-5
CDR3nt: TGTGCCAGTACCAATCCGGTCATTAGCAATCAGCCCCAGCATTTT
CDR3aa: CASTNPVISNQPQHF

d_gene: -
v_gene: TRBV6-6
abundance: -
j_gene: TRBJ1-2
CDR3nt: TGTGCCAGCACCTTTCGCTTAGCCCCGCAGAGGGATGGCTACACCTTC
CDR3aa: CASTFRLAPQRDGYTF

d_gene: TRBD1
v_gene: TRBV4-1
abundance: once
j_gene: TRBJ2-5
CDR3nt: TGCGCCAGCAGCCATGCTGCGACAGGGATGGGGGAGACCCAGTACTTC
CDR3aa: CASSHAATGMGETQYF

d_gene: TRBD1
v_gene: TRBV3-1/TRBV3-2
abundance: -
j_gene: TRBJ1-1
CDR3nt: TGTGCCAGCAGCCAAGAACAGGGGGCGCGTGAAGCTTTCTTT
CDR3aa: CASSQEQGAREAFF

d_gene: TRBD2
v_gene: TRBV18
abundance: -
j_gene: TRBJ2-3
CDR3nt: TGTGCCAGCTCACCTCCGGGGAGGGGCACAGATACGCAGTATTTT
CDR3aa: CASSPPGRGTDTQYF

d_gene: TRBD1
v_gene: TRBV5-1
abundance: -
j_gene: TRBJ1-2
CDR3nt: TGCGCCAGCAGCTTGCGACAGGGGGCTACTGGCTACACCTTC
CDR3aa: CASSLRQGATGYTF

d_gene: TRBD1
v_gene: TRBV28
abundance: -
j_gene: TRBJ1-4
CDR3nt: TGTGCCAGCAGGGTCGTGACAGGGGGGGAAAAACTGTTTTTT
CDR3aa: CASRVVTGGEKLFF

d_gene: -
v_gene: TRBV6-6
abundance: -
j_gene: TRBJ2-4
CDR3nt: TGTGCCAGCACCGAACCGCCGGGGGTCAAAAACATTCAGTACTTC
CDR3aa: CASTEPPGVKNIQYF

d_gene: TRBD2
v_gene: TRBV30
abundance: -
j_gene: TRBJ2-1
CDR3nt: TGTGCCTGGAGTGTAAGTAGCGGGAGGAAAGAGCAGTTCTTC
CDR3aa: CAWSVSSGRKEQFF

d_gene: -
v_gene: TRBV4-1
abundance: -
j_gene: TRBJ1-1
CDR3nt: TGCGCCAGCATCGGGGCGGGAGACATTAACACTGAAGCTTTCTTT
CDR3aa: CASIGAGDINTEAFF

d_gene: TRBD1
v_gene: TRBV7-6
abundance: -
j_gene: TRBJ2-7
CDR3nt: TGTGCCAGCAGCTTGAAACCGACAGGGGAAAAACACGAGCAGTACTTC
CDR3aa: CASSLKPTGEKHEQYF

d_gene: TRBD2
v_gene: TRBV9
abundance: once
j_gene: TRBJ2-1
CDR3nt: TGTGCCAGCAGCGTAGCAACTAGCGGGAGGCCCGCTGAGCAGTTCTTC
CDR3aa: CASSVATSGRPAEQFF

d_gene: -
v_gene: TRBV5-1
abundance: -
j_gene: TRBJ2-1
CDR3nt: TGCGCCAGCACCCTTCAGGGTCCTGAGCAGTTCTTC
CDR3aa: CASTLQGPEQFF

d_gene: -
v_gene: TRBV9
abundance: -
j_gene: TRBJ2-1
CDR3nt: TGTGCCAGCAGCGTACTAACTACCCCCTCCTACAATGAGCAGTTCTTC
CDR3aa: CASSVLTTPSYNEQFF

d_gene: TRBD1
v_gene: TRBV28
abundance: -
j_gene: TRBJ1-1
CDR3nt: TGTGCCAGCAGTTTGGGACAGGGGGCGCGTCTCAGGACTGAAGCTTTCTTT
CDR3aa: CASSLGQGARLRTEAFF

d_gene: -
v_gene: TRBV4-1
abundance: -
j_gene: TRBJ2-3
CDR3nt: TGCGCCAGCAGCCAAAATGCGCGGGCTAGCACAGATACGCAGTATTTT
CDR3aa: CASSQNARASTDTQYF

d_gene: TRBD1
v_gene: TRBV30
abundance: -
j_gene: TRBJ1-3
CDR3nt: TGTGCCTGGAGTATGGGACAGGGAGAAAACACCATATATTTT
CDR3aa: CAWSMGQGENTIYF

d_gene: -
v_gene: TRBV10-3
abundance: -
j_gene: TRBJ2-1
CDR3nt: TGTGCCATCAGTGAAAGACAGAATGAGCAGTTCTTC
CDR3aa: CAISERQNEQFF

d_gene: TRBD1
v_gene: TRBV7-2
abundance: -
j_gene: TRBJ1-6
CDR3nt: TGTGCCAGCAGCTTACAGGGGGCGGATAATTCACCCCTCCACTTT
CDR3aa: CASSLQGADNSPLHF

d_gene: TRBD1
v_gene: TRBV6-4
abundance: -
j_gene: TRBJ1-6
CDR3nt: TGTGCCAGCAGTGACCGGACAGGGGATAATTCACCCCTCCACTTT
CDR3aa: CASSDRTGDNSPLHF

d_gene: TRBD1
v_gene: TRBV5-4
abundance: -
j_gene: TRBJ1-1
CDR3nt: TGTGCCAGCAGGCCTGTGGGGGACAGGAAGGGTGAAGCTTTCTTT
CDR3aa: CASRPVGDRKGEAFF

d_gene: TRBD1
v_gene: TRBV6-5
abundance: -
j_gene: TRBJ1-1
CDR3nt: TGTGCCACCCGCCGGACAGGAGGCGCTGAAGCTTTCTTT
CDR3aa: CATRRTGGAEAFF

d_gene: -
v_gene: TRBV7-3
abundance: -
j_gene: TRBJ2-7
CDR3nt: TGTGCCAGCAGCTTTTACCAAACTTTCAAACAGGGACCAACGAACCACGAGCAGTACTTC
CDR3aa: CASSFYQTFKQGPTNHEQYF

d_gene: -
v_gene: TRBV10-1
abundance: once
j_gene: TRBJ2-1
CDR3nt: TGCGCCAGCAGTGAGTGGCCAGGGAGGCCCAATGAGCAGTTCTTC
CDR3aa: CASSEWPGRPNEQFF

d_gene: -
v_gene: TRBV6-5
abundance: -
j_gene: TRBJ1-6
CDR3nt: TGTGCCAGCAGTTACGCTACCACCTCACCCCTCCACTTT
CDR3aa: CASSYATTSPLHF